The 30 T cell receptor beta chains below were found in one sample sequenced in a study of blood T cell repertoires in COVID-19. Method: immunoSEQ multiplex PCR; TCRdb's copy keeps in-frame clones and lacks some. The data show over 130,000 clones, with almost 85% seen just once and 2.5% to 3% held by the top ten. Material: peripheral blood. These receptors all come from a man in his fifties with acute or convalescent COVID-19.

This clone was detected once. The chain recombines TRBV18 with TRBJ2-7; 9 nucleotides match TRBD1. Trimming at V came to 4 bases and at J to 4 bases, leaving 8 bases not matched to a gene. CDR1 KGHSH and CDR2 LQKENI come from the germline V gene. There are 15 residues in the CDR3. The CDR3 DNA is TGTGCCAGCTCACGACCCGGGACAGGGCGGTACGAGCAGTACTTC. Protein sequence: CASSRPGTGRYEQYF.

The chain's CDR3 is CASSQRTASIYEQYF. The CDR3, as DNA: TGTGCCAGCAGCCAAAGGACAGCAAGTATTTACGAGCAGTACTTC. The chain links TRBV3-1 (or the pseudogene TRBV3-2) to TRBJ2-7, with TRBD1 as a possible D gene (6 bases). The V end was cut by 2 bases, the J end by 4 bases, with 15 bases between. This CDR3 spans 15 amino acids. The germline V gene has CDR1 LGHDT and CDR2 YNNKEL (reference sequence).

This chain links TRBV15 with TRBJ1-1; D is perhaps TRBD1 (6 bases). This CDR3 contains 13 residues. Per germline, CDR1 LNHNV and CDR2 YYDKDF (reference sequence). The ends were cut back, 1 base at V and 5 bases at J, with 8 bases in the middle. The CDR3 DNA is TGTGCCACCAGCAGAGCAGGGGCTACTGAAGCTTTCTTT. This codes for CATSRAGATEAFF.

The chain couples TRBV5-1 to TRBJ1-1; 8 nucleotides match TRBD1. Germline CDR1 is SGHRS and CDR2 is YFSETQ. Germline trimming cut 2 bases from V and 8 bases from J; bases unmatched to any gene: 8. There are 14 residues in the CDR3. The CDR3 region has the DNA TGCGCCAGCAGCTTCGGACAGGGAGGATTGGAAGCTTTCTTT. This codes for CASSFGQGGLEAFF.

The chain joins TRBV6-5 to TRBJ2-1; D possibly corresponds to TRBD1 (6 bases). Germline V gives CDR1 MNHEY, CDR2 SVGAGI. This CDR3 has 13 amino acids. Trimming took off 7 bases at V and 4 bases at J, with 11 bases between the two ends. CDR3 DNA: TGTGCCAGCACTATGGACAGTTACAATGAGCAGTTCTTC. It yields the protein CASTMDSYNEQFF.

Concerning this clone: A read error may account for a junction end that differs from germline. J is TRBJ2-2 and V is TRBV5-1; D perhaps matches TRBD2 (7 bases). Germline V gene lookup returns CDR1 SGHRS and CDR2 YFSETQ. The CDR3 runs to 16 residues. This chain's CDR3 is CASSLAAGANSGELFF. CDR3 coding DNA: TGCGCCAGCAGCTTGGCTGCGGGGGCGAACTCCGGGGAGCTGTTTTTT.

V usage is TRBV21-1 and J usage is TRBJ2-5; TRBD1 was called by the table and not checked on the DNA. TRBV21-1 is tagged as a pseudogene. The CDR3 is 17 residues long. For the CDR3, the DNA is TGTGCCAGCAGCAAATTCCGGGACAGGGGGCGGTTAAAGACCCAGTACTTC. It encodes CASSKFRDRGRLKTQYF.

The chain carries TRBV19 and TRBJ2-3; D gene uncertain. V was clipped by 4 bases and J by 1 base, with 15 bases between them. The V gene's germline CDR1 is LNHDA and CDR2 SQIVND (reference sequence). The CDR3 runs to 16 residues. The CDR3 loop reads CASSNPDTLRTDTQYF. DNA for the CDR3: TGTGCCAGTAGTAATCCAGACACGCTGCGCACAGATACGCAGTATTTT.

The chain couples TRBV19 to TRBJ2-7, with TRBD2 matching over 8 bases. The V gene end was trimmed by 2 bases and the J gene end by 0 bases; junction bases not matched to a gene: 9. Looked up from germline, CDR1 is LNHDA and CDR2 is SQIVND (reference sequence). The CDR3 covers 17 residues. The CDR3 reads CASSIHLERGHSYEQYF. The CDR3 DNA is TGTGCCAGTAGTATACACCTCGAGCGGGGGCACTCCTACGAGCAGTACTTC.

This sequence joins TRBV2 and TRBJ2-3; D perhaps matches TRBD1 (8 bases). V was cut by 6 bases and J by 2 bases, with 24 bases left in between. Germline CDR1 reads SNHLY; CDR2 reads FYNNEI. The CDR3 consists of 18 residues. The CDR3 sequence is CASSWDRLSGGLTDTQYF. In DNA form, the CDR3 reads TGTGCCAGCAGCTGGGACAGGCTCTCGGGGGGTCTCACAGATACGCAGTATTTT.

To note about this clone: The sample contains more than one DNA sequence encoding this CDR3. J is TRBJ2-7 and V is TRBV6-5; 7 bases agree with TRBD2. J gave up 4 bases and V 0 bases, and 3 bases lay outside the gene matches. Germline CDR1 reads MNHEY; CDR2 reads SVGAGI. The CDR3 runs to 14 residues. CDR3 residues: CASSYSGGIYEQYF. CDR3 in DNA: TGTGCCAGCAGTTACTCGGGAGGGATTTACGAGCAGTACTTC.

The chain uses TRBV3-1 (or the pseudogene TRBV3-2) and TRBJ1-6, with D tentatively TRBD1 (5 bases). Germline values: CDR1 LGHDT, CDR2 YNNKEL (reference sequence). Trimming cost V 0 bases and J 11 bases, with 8 bases left between them. The CDR3 runs to 13 residues. The CDR3 is CASSQDLGAPLHF. CDR3 DNA sequence: TGTGCCAGCAGCCAAGATCTAGGGGCACCCCTCCACTTT.

J is TRBJ2-7 and V is TRBV7-9; D is perhaps TRBD1 (5 bases). With 5 bases removed from V and 5 bases from J, the gap between germline ends came to 31 bases. The CDR3 loop spans 19 amino acids. Germline CDR1 SEHNR, CDR2 FQNEAQ (reference sequence). The DNA for the CDR3 is TGTGCCAGCAGCCCCAAAATGTTCAGGGTTGGTATTCAATTAGACGAGCAGTACTTC. Its protein product is CASSPKMFRVGIQLDEQYF.

The V gene is TRBV6-6, the J gene TRBJ1-1; no clear D gene. Trimming left V 11 bases short and J 4 bases short, with 11 bases between. Germline V gives CDR1 MNHNY, CDR2 SVGAGI (reference sequence). The CDR3 covers 11 residues. Here the CDR3 reads CACWRGTEAFF. The CDR3 DNA reads as TGTGCCTGTTGGCGGGGCACTGAAGCTTTCTTT.

V usage is TRBV11-3 and J usage is TRBJ2-1; TRBD2 aligns across 7 bases. CDR1 is SGHNT, CDR2 YENEEA, per germline. After removal of 0 bases from V and 3 bases from J, the junction contained 5 bases not matched to a gene. CDR3 length: 16 amino acids. CDR3 in DNA: TGTGCCAGCAGCTTAGAGGCTAGCGGACGCTACAATGAGCAGTTCTTC. Residues: CASSLEASGRYNEQFF.

This clone came up a few times. This chain joins TRBV5-6 and TRBJ2-3, with TRBD2 matching 14 bases. The CDR3 covers 17 residues. Germline V gives CDR1 SGHDT, CDR2 YYEEEE. Trimming removed 6 bases from V and 5 bases from J; junction bases left unmatched: 11. The CDR3 loop is CASTALGLAGGGDTQYF. The CDR3 coding sequence is TGTGCCAGCACAGCTCTCGGACTAGCGGGGGGAGGAGATACGCAGTATTTT.

This rearrangement joins TRBV15 to TRBJ2-7; TRBD1 agrees at 7 bases. This CDR3 spans 15 amino acids. Germline trimming cut 5 bases from V and 0 bases from J; bases unmatched to any gene: 7. CDR1 is LNHNV and CDR2 is YYDKDF in the germline V gene (reference sequence). The CDR3 loop is CATSVGTVRSYEQYF. In DNA, the CDR3 is TGTGCCACCAGCGTGGGGACAGTACGCTCCTACGAGCAGTACTTC. The complete variable domain, with remaining parts taken from reference TRBV15 and TRBJ2-7, reads DAMVIQNPRYQVTQFGKPVTLSCSQTLNHNVMYWYQQKSSQAPKLLFHYYDKDFNNEADTPDNFQSRRPNTSFCFLDIRSPGLGDTAMYLCATSVGTVRSYEQYFGPGTRLTVT.

The chain couples TRBV5-1 to TRBJ2-7; perhaps TRBD1 as D (6 bases). Trimming took 6 bases from V and 3 from J, leaving 22 bases between them. This CDR3 has 16 residues. Germline V CDR1 and CDR2: SGHRS, YFSETQ. DNA of the CDR3: TGCGCCAGCACCTTTACTTCCGGGACAAGGGGCTACGAGCAGTACTTC. Residues: CASTFTSGTRGYEQYF.

J is TRBJ1-2 and V is TRBV2, with 7 bases fitting TRBD1. This CDR3 comprises 13 residues. Per the germline V gene, CDR1 is SNHLY and CDR2 is FYNNEI. V lost 6 bases, J lost 3 bases, and 4 bases stayed unmatched. CDR3 in amino acids: CASSGDSHYGYTF. In DNA, the CDR3 is TGTGCCAGCAGCGGGGACAGTCACTATGGCTACACCTTC.

The chain has TRBV19 and TRBJ2-1; 9 nucleotides agree with TRBD1. Germline V gene lookup returns CDR1 LNHDA and CDR2 SQIVND (reference sequence). The CDR3 length is 15 residues. Unmatched junction bases numbered 6, after V lost 5 bases and J lost 4 bases. CDR3 DNA sequence: TGTGCCAGTAGTTCCGGGACAGGGCCGTACAATGAGCAGTTCTTC. This sequence encodes CASSSGTGPYNEQFF.

The genes are TRBV5-1 and TRBJ2-1, with 11 nucleotides matching TRBD2. The CDR3 covers 18 residues. Germline CDR1 is SGHRS and CDR2 is YFSETQ. V trimming: 4 bases; J trimming: 0 bases; junction bases outside the gene matches: 9. The DNA of the CDR3 is TGCGCCAGCAGCATATCACCTAGCGGGAGGAACTCCTACAATGAGCAGTTCTTC. As protein: CASSISPSGRNSYNEQFF.

The chain carries TRBV6-5 and TRBJ1-2; 7 bases line up with TRBD1. Trimming at V came to 4 bases and at J to 8 bases, leaving 7 bases not matched to a gene. The CDR3 runs 13 residues. The V gene's germline CDR1 is MNHEY and CDR2 SVGAGI. The CDR3: CASSLILGGGYTF. The CDR3, as DNA: TGTGCCAGCAGTTTAATCTTAGGGGGCGGCTACACCTTC.

The V gene is TRBV24-1, the J gene TRBJ2-3, with TRBD2 identical over 8 bases. Germline trimming cut 7 bases from V and 4 bases from J; bases unmatched to any gene: 6. Per germline, CDR1 KGHDR and CDR2 SFDVKD. CDR3 length: 14 amino acids. The CDR3 DNA sequence: TGTGCCACCAGAGCGGGAGAGGGGGCAGATACGCAGTATTTT. This gives the protein CATRAGEGADTQYF.

The rearrangement uses TRBV10-3 and TRBJ1-3; D perhaps matches TRBD1 (5 bases). This CDR3 has 14 residues. Germline V gene sequence: CDR1 ENHRY, CDR2 SYGVKD. V was clipped by 4 bases and J by 7 bases, with 14 bases between them. CDR3 sequence reads: CAISGIGGGNTIYF. The DNA of the CDR3 is TGTGCCATCAGTGGCATTGGGGGAGGTAACACCATATATTTT.

The chain links TRBV7-3 to TRBJ2-2; D may be TRBD1 (6 bases). The CDR3 extends over 14 amino acids. Trimming cost V 6 bases and J 7 bases, with 15 bases left between them. In germline, CDR1 is SGHTA, CDR2 FQGTGA. This CDR3 reads CASSTLGAHGELFF. CDR3 nucleotide sequence: TGTGCCAGCAGTACTCTGGGGGCCCACGGGGAGCTGTTTTTT.

The chain uses TRBV3-1 (or the pseudogene TRBV3-2) and TRBJ2-2, with D perhaps matching TRBD1 (5 bases). V dropped 6 bases and J dropped 6 bases, with 11 bases sitting between them. The CDR3 sequence is 13 residues long. The germline V gene has CDR1 LGHDT and CDR2 YNNKEL (reference sequence). The CDR3: CASRAQAAGELFF. The CDR3 nucleotides are TGTGCCAGCAGGGCACAGGCTGCCGGGGAGCTGTTTTTT.

The rearrangement links TRBV10-2 to TRBJ2-7; D not resolved. Germline V lookup: CDR1 WSHSY, CDR2 SAAADI. V was clipped by 8 bases and J by 0 bases, with 11 bases between them. The CDR3 runs to 13 residues. The CDR3 nucleotides read TGCGCCAGCGTCGGTTTTTCCTCCTACGAGCAGTACTTC. This encodes CASVGFSSYEQYF.

The chain carries TRBV11-3 and TRBJ1-2; TRBD1 matches at 9 bases. CDR1 and CDR2 (germline): SGHNT, YENEEA. This CDR3 contains 15 residues. Germline trimming cut 5 bases from V and 5 bases from J; bases unmatched to any gene: 9. CDR3: CASSPQQGASYGYTF. In nucleotides, the CDR3 is TGTGCCAGCAGCCCTCAACAGGGGGCCTCTTATGGCTACACCTTC.

This clone was found once. The chain is built from TRBV10-3 and TRBJ1-1; the D gene is possibly TRBD1 (5 bases). CDR3 size: 13 residues. The V end lost 2 bases, the J end lost 1 base, and 5 bases lay between the germline ends. Germline CDR1 ENHRY, CDR2 SYGVKD. CDR3 sequence: CAISERGNTEAFF. The CDR3 DNA sequence: TGTGCCATCAGTGAGAGGGGGAACACTGAAGCTTTCTTT.

The J gene is TRBJ2-7, the V gene TRBV11-3; weak D call: TRBD2 (7 bases). This CDR3 region has 15 residues. The germline gives CDR1 SGHNT, CDR2 YENEEA. V dropped 5 bases and J dropped 2 bases, with 16 bases sitting between them. This CDR3 is CASSPGEGVTYEQYF. Here the CDR3 DNA reads TGTGCCAGCAGCCCAGGGGAGGGGGTAACCTACGAGCAGTACTTC.